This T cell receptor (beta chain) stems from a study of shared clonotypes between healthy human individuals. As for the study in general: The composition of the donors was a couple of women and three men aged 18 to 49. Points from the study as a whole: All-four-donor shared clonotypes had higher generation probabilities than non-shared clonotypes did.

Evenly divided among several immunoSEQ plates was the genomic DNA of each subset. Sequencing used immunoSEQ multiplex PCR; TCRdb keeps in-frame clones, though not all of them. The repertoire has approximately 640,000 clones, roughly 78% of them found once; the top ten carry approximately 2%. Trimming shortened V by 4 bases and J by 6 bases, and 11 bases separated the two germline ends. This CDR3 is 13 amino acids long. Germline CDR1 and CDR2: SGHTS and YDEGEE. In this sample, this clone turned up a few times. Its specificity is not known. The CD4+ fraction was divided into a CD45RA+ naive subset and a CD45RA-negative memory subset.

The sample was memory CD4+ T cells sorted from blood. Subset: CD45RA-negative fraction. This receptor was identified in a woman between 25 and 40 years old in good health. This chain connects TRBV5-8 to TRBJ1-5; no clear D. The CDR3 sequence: CASSPQWSQPQHF. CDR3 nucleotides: TGTGCCAGCAGCCCCCAGTGGAGTCAGCCCCAGCATTTT.